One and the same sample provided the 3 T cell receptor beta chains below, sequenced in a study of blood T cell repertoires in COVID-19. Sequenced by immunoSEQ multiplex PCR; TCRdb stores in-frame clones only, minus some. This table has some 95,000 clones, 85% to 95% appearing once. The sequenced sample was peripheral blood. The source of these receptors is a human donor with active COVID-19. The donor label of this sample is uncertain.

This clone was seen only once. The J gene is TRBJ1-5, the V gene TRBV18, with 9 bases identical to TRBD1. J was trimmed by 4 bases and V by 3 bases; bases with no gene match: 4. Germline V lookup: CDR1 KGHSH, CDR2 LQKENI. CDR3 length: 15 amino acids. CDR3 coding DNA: TGTGCCAGCTCACCCGGGACAGGGTCGAATCAGCCCCAGCATTTT. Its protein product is CASSPGTGSNQPQHF.

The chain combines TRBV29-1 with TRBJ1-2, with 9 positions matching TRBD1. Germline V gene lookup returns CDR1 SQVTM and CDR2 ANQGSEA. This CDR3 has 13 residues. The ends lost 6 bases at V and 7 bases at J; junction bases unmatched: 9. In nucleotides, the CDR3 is TGCAGCGTGGGTCGGACAGGGGAAGGTGGCTACACCTTC. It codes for CSVGRTGEGGYTF.

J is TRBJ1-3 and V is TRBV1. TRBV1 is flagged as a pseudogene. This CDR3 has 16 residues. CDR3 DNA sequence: TGCACCAGCAGCCCGTTTGTCATGAGCTCTGGAAACACCATATATTTT. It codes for CTSSPFVMSSGNTIYF.